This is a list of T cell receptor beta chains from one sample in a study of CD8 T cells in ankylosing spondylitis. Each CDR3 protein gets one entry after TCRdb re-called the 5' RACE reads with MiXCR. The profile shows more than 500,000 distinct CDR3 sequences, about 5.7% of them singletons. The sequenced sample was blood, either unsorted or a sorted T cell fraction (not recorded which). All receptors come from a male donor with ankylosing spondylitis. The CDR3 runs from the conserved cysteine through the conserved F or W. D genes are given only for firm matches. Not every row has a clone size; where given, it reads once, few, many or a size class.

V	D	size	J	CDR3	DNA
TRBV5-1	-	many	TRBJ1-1	CASSPSPAGTYRVF	TGCGCCAGCAGCCCGAGTCCGGCAGGGACTTATCGGGTCTTT
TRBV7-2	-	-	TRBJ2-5	CASSLETALGAQYF	TGTGCCAGCAGCTTAGAAACAGCCCTAGGGGCCCAGTACTTC
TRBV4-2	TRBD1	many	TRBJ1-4	CASSPGTGTNEKLFF	TGTGCCAGCAGCCCGGGGACAGGAACTAATGAAAAACTGTTTTTT
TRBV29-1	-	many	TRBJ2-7	CSGLWGASYEQYF	TGCAGCGGCCTGTGGGGGGCATCCTACGAGCAGTACTTC
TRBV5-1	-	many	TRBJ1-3	CASSIGTGSGNTIYF	TGCGCCAGCAGCATTGGGACCGGCTCTGGAAACACCATATATTTT
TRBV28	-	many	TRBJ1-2	CASSLASGNGYTF	TGTGCCAGCAGTTTAGCCTCGGGAAATGGCTACACCTTC
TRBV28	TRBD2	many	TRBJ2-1	CASSLGRGWLAGHNEQFF	TGTGCCAGCAGTTTGGGACGGGGTTGGCTAGCGGGACACAATGAGCAGTTCTTC
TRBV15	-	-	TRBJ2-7	CATSSTSPEAGTYEQYF	TGTGCCACCAGCAGCACCTCACCCGAAGCAGGCACCTACGAGCAGTACTTC
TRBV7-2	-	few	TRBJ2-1	CASSVRLEFVQFF	TGTGCCAGCAGCGTTCGTCTGGAATTTGTGCAGTTCTTC
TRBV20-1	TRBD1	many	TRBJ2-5	CSATTGTTYQERQYF	TGCAGTGCAACGACAGGGACAACTTACCAAGAGAGGCAGTACTTC
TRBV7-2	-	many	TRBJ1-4	CASSFHGATNEKLFF	TGTGCCAGCAGCTTCCACGGTGCAACTAATGAAAAACTGTTTTTT
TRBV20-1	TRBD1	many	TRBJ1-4	CSARLQGAFGKLFF	TGCAGTGCTAGATTGCAGGGGGCTTTTGGAAAACTGTTTTTT
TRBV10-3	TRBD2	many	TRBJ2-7	CAIRLAGGPGEQYF	TGTGCCATCAGGCTAGCGGGAGGGCCTGGAGAGCAGTACTTC
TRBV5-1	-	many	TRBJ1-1	CASSFGGGSSNTEAFF	TGCGCCAGCAGCTTCGGAGGAGGCAGCTCGAACACTGAAGCTTTCTTT